By share of the sample, the clone carrying this T cell receptor (beta chain) is medium-sized. The target antigen is unknown. This record comes from a study of T-cell memory formation after mild COVID-19. Across the study: TCR clustering was largely donor specific. The study's findings and limits: The main location of contracting CD4+ clones was CM and EM, and that of contracting CD8+ clones was EMRA. Pre-infection memory showed some responding clones, and this suggested that cross-reactive memory joined. Day 15 to 85 contracting clones showed balanced CD4/CD8; day 15 to 37 expanders favored CD4+.

TCRdb passed the 5' RACE reads through MiXCR, listing each CDR3 protein once. The sample yields 15,000 to 20,000 distinct CDR3 sequences, around 25% seen once. The sequence came from a man aged 18 to 30 who had mild COVID-19 (a few samples of this study predate the infection). Cell type and time point are not known. The sequenced sample consisted of PBMCs or a T cell subset sorted from them (not recorded which).

CDR3 sequence: CASSLGPGMAYEQYF. Here the CDR3 DNA reads TGCGCCAGCAGCTTGGGTCCAGGGATGGCCTACGAGCAGTACTTC. This chain connects TRBV5-1 to TRBJ2-7; D might be TRBD1 (5 bases). V lost 0 bases, J lost 2 bases, and 12 bases lay in between. This CDR3 contains 15 residues. Germline V gene data show CDR1 as SGHRS and CDR2 as YFSETQ.